This record concerns one TCR beta chain sequence. It was with 60 Vbeta and 13 Jbeta primers that the PCR ran. The method was immunoSEQ multiplex PCR; TCRdb's version includes in-frame clones alone and lacks a portion of them. The profile shows over 150,000 clones, 77% of them singletons. Trimming shortened V by 7 bases and J by 7 bases, and 10 bases separated the two germline ends. CDR1 and CDR2 (germline): MNHNY, SVGAGI (reference sequence). The CDR3 has 12 residues. This entry comes from a study of cytomegalovirus exposure and HLA in healthy donors. The TCR was taken from a woman aged 30 to 39 in good health and CMV-seropositive. Sequenced sample: PBMCs. The chain links TRBV6-6 to TRBJ1-4; the D is unclear. The CDR3 spells CASTEGREKLFF. The CDR3 DNA reads as TGTGCCAGCACGGAGGGCCGTGAAAAACTGTTTTTT.